This TCR beta chain was captured in a study of tumor and adjacent non-tumor tissue in lung cancer. No cell sorting was done before RNA was extracted from the tissue. More than 3 cm separated this lung sample from the edge of the tumor. This CDR3 comprises 13 residues. Germline CDR1 MDHEN, CDR2 SYDVKM. Whole-study findings and limits: Tumor tissue had significantly higher TCR diversity than normal lung.

Worth noting for this clonotype: Its target is unknown. Germline is not matched at one junction end, which may reflect a read error.

The library came from three nested PCR rounds adapted from ARM-PCR protocols. TCRdb re-analysed the multiplex PCR reads in MiXCR, keeping a single row per CDR3 protein. The table lists about 50,000 distinct CDR3 sequences, about 70% of them singletons. The genes are TRBV28 and TRBJ2-7; unclear D gene. The sample comprised distant non-tumor lung tissue. The receptor's source is a woman in her sixties with non-small cell lung cancer. CDR3 sequence (DNA): TGTGCCAGCCGCCAAGGACGGTCCTACAAGCAGTACTTC. Its protein product is CASRQGRSYKQYF.